The clone carrying this T cell receptor (beta chain) was seen many times. Its antigen is undetermined. Transcripts of RNA were the source for amplifying TCR beta CDR3 regions. HTBI primers were employed in first-round RT-PCR, then a second-round multiplex PCR followed. MiXCR was run by TCRdb on the multiplex PCR reads, yielding one entry per CDR3 protein. The table records some 380,000 distinct CDR3 sequences, 15% of them present only once. The CDR3 spans 13 residues. Deletions cut 1 base from V and 6 bases from J, with 10 bases between. The data were taken from a study of Graves' ophthalmopathy and Graves' hyperthyroidism. From fresh peripheral blood, 8 to 10 ml in volume, the PBMCs were obtained. General study points: Classification of ophthalmopathy versus stable hyperthyroidism by a 13-signature model yielded around 90% sensitivity and roughly 80% specificity. Blood shared most expanded thyroid clonotypes above 0.001 frequency. Progression of ophthalmopathy was predicted by the model with less than 71% sensitivity and around 77% specificity.

The sequence came from a woman aged 18-30 years with stable Graves' hyperthyroidism. This chain uses TRBV12-3 or TRBV12-4 with TRBJ2-7; a weak D match, TRBD2 (6 bases). The source material was peripheral blood. This CDR3 reads CASSLVGGAEQYF. The CDR3 DNA reads as TGTGCCAGCAGTTTAGTCGGCGGGGCCGAGCAGTACTTC.